The clone carrying this T cell receptor (beta chain) was seen at least ten times. TCR beta CDR3 region amplification was performed from RNA transcripts. Researchers ran a first-round RT-PCR on the TCR CDR3 using the HTBI primer set. TCRdb used MiXCR to reprocess the multiplex PCR reads, holding one entry per CDR3 protein. The data hold a few hundred thousand distinct CDR3 sequences, with about 15% observed a single time. This record comes from a study of T cells in Graves' hyperthyroidism and ophthalmopathy. Orbital computed tomography, thyroid ultrasound, serum thyroxine and TRAb, and clinical symptoms together informed the diagnoses. Germline CDR1 and CDR2: SGHAT and FQNNGV. Trimming shortened V by 5 bases and J by 4 bases, and 9 bases separated the two germline ends. This CDR3 region has 13 residues.

Sequencing used blood. The chain recombines TRBV11-2 with TRBJ1-5; D is possibly TRBD1 (6 bases). This TCR was recovered from a woman in her late teens or twenties with Graves' hyperthyroidism that later progressed to Graves' ophthalmopathy. The CDR3 sequence is CASSPDRNQPQHF. CDR3 coding DNA: TGTGCCAGCAGCCCGGACAGAAATCAGCCCCAGCATTTT.